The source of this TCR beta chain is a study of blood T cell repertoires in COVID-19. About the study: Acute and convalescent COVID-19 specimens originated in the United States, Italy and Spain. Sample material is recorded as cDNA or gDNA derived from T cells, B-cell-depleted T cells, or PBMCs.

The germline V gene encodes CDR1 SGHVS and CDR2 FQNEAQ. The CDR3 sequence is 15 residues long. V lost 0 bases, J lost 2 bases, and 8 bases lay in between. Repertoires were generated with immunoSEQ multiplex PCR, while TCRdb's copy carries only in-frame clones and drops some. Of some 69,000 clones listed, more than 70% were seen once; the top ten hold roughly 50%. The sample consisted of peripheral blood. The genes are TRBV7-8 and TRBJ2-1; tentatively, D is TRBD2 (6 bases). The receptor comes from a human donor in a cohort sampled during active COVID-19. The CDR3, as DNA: TGTGCCAGCAGCTTAGCGGGAGGCACCTACAATGAGCAGTTCTTC. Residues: CASSLAGGTYNEQFF. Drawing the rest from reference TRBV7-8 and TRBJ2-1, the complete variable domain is GAGVSQSPRYKVAKRGQDVALRCDPISGHVSLFWYQQALGQGPEFLTYFQNEAQLDKSGLPSDRFFAERPEGSVSTLKIQRTQQEDSAVYLCASSLAGGTYNEQFFGPGTRLTVL.